The 24 T cell receptor beta chains below were found in one sample sequenced in a study of T cells in women clearing cervical HPV infection. This table comes from immunoSEQ multiplex PCR, and its TCRdb copy is limited to in-frame clones, with some not included. The sample includes around 31,000 clones. The sample was blood buffy coat. These receptors were taken from a woman between 18 and 69 years old with a cervical HPV16 infection that either progressed to CIN3+ or cleared (not recorded which).

On this clone itself: The read halts 3 residues ahead of the CDR3 end, with the missing end drawn from the germline J gene. This sample also contains other DNA sequences that code for the same CDR3. This chain links TRBV5-6 with TRBJ2-7; 7 nucleotides match TRBD1. Germline-derived CDR1 and CDR2 are SGHDT and YYEEEE. This CDR3 spans 15 amino acids. The V gene end was trimmed by 3 bases and the J gene end by 1 base; junction bases not matched to a gene: 7. The part of the CDR3 DNA that was read is TGTGCCAGCAGCTCCCGGGACAGTGGGTCCTACGAG. Residues: CASSSRDSGSYE. The entire CDR3 protein reads CASSSRDSGSYEQYF.

With regard to this clone: From the germline J gene comes the end of the CDR3, since the read stops 3 residues before it. This chain uses TRBV7-2 with TRBJ2-5, with D hard to call. Trimming cost V 5 bases and J 5 bases, with 9 bases left between them. This CDR3 is 12 amino acids long. Germline lookup yields CDR1 SGHTA and CDR2 FQGNSA. This chain's CDR3 is CASSPHRETQYF. The sequenced part of the CDR3 DNA is TGTGCCAGCAGCCCCCATCGGGAGACC. Full variable domain (missing parts from reference TRBV7-2 and TRBJ2-5): GAGVSQSPSNKVTEKGKDVELRCDPISGHTALYWYRQSLGQGLEFLIYFQGNSAPDKSGLPSDRFSAERTGGSVSTLTIQRTQQEDSAVYLCASSPHRETQYFGPGTRLLVL.

About this clone itself: The CDR3 end falls 3 residues outside the read, so it is completed with the germline J gene. The chain carries TRBV6-2 or TRBV6-3 and TRBJ2-7, with TRBD1 matching over 11 bases. This CDR3 contains 15 residues. J lost 3 bases, V lost 6 bases, and 7 bases had no gene match. Germline V gene lookup returns CDR1 MNHEY and CDR2 SVGEGT. The sequenced CDR3 bases are TGTGCCAGCAGACCCGAGGGACAGGGGGGCTACGAG. Its protein product is CASRPEGQGGYE. The CDR3 reads in full as CASRPEGQGGYEQYF.

On this clone: The read halts 3 residues ahead of the CDR3 end, with the missing end drawn from the germline J gene. The J gene is TRBJ2-1, the V gene TRBV7-3; D perhaps matches TRBD2 (5 bases). The germline gives CDR1 SGHTA, CDR2 FQGTGA. This CDR3 has 15 amino acids. Trimming took off 8 bases at V and 3 bases at J, with 17 bases between the two ends. CDR3 sequence reads: CASSPRVSGYNEQFF. Partial CDR3 DNA: TGTGCCAGCTCCCCGCGGGTTTCGGGCTACAATGAG.

The CDR3 loop is CASSKAGAASPLHF. The sequenced CDR3 bases are TGTGCCAGCAGCAAGGCGGGGGCAGCTTCACCC. The V gene is TRBV2, the J gene TRBJ1-6; tentatively, D is TRBD1 (6 bases). The CDR3 end is not reached by the read, which stops 3 residues before it; the germline J gene fills it in. Germline V lookup: CDR1 SNHLY, CDR2 FYNNEI. This CDR3 comprises 14 residues. Trimming shortened V by 6 bases and J by 9 bases, and 15 bases separated the two germline ends.

Details on this clone: Sequencing ends 3 residues short of the CDR3 end; the germline J gene provides the rest. The chain joins TRBV7-2 to TRBJ2-5, with 8 bases aligning to TRBD2. J was trimmed by 2 bases and V by 7 bases; bases with no gene match: 9. Germline V gene sequence: CDR1 SGHTA, CDR2 FQGNSA. There are 15 residues in the CDR3. The CDR3 reads CASTLTGGTQETQYF. Incomplete CDR3 DNA: TGTGCCAGCACCCTAACGGGGGGGACACAAGAGACC. Drawing the rest from reference TRBV7-2 and TRBJ2-5, the complete variable domain is GAGVSQSPSNKVTEKGKDVELRCDPISGHTALYWYRQSLGQGLEFLIYFQGNSAPDKSGLPSDRFSAERTGGSVSTLTIQRTQQEDSAVYLCASTLTGGTQETQYFGPGTRLLVL.

For this clone: The sequence runs out 3 residues before the end of the CDR3; the remainder is reconstructed from the germline J gene. The V and J genes are TRBV6-2 or TRBV6-3 and TRBJ2-1, with TRBD1 matching 8 bases. The CDR3 runs 15 residues. Looked up from germline, CDR1 is MNHEY and CDR2 is SVGEGT. V was clipped by 5 bases and J by 6 bases; unmatched bases: 9. CDR3 loop: CASSNDRGKGNEQFF. CDR3 bases read: TGTGCCAGCAGTAACGACAGGGGTAAGGGCAATGAG.

The CDR3 loop is CASTILGAGYTF. The covered CDR3 bases are TGTGCCAGCACAATATTGGGGGCTGGC. The chain couples TRBV7-2 to TRBJ1-2; tentatively, D is TRBD1 (6 bases). The sequence runs out 3 residues before the end of the CDR3; the remainder is reconstructed from the germline J gene. Germline CDR1 and CDR2: SGHTA and FQGNSA. The CDR3 covers 12 residues. V lost 7 bases to trimming and J lost 7 bases, with 13 bases between them.

In regard to this clone: The DNA ends 3 residues before the CDR3 does, and the rest of the CDR3 is filled in from the germline J gene. The chain is built from TRBV28 and TRBJ2-7; 9 nucleotides align to TRBD1. After removal of 6 bases from V and 5 bases from J, the junction contained 11 bases not matched to a gene. CDR3 length: 15 residues. Germline V gene data show CDR1 as MDHEN and CDR2 as SYDVKM. CDR3 bases read: TGTGCCAGCAGCAACAGGGGGCCGGTCTCAAACGAG. As protein: CASSNRGPVSNE. The full CDR3 sequence reads CASSNRGPVSNEQYF. Full variable domain (outside the CDR3, taken from reference TRBV28 and TRBJ2-7): DVKVTQSSRYLVKRTGEKVFLECVQDMDHENMFWYRQDPGLGLRLIYFSYDVKMKEKGDIPEGYSVSREKKERFSLILESASTNQTSMYLCASSNRGPVSNEQYFGPGTRLTVT.

As concerns this clone: With the read ending 3 residues before the CDR3 end, the germline J gene is used to fill in that end. At the DNA level, this CDR3 is encoded by other sequences in the same sample as well. This chain links TRBV5-1 with TRBJ1-3; D might be TRBD1 (5 bases). The CDR3 contains 17 residues. Deletions cut 4 bases from V and 0 bases from J, with 17 bases between. The V gene's germline CDR1 is SGHRS and CDR2 YFSETQ. The sequenced CDR3 bases are TGCGCCAGCAGCCCCGAAGTGGTGGGGCACTCTGGAAACACC. Protein: CASSPEVVGHSGNT. The whole CDR3 reads CASSPEVVGHSGNTIYF.

Notes on this clone: The sequence runs out 3 residues before the end of the CDR3; the remainder is reconstructed from the germline J gene. This chain joins TRBV29-1 and TRBJ1-1, with a tentative D call TRBD1 (6 bases). V lost 2 bases, J lost 0 bases, and 10 bases lay in between. This CDR3 region has 14 residues. In germline, CDR1 is SQVTM, CDR2 ANQGSEA. This chain's CDR3 is CSVEQGQMNTEAFF. The sequenced part of the CDR3 DNA is TGCAGCGTTGAACAGGGGCAGATGAACACTGAA. The full variable domain, in which reference TRBV29-1 and TRBJ1-1 provide the parts outside the CDR3, is SAVISQKPSRDICQRGTSLTIQCQVDSQVTMMFWYRQQPGQSLTLIATANQGSEATYESGFVIDKFPISRPNLTFSTLTVSNMSPEDSSIYLCSVEQGQMNTEAFFGQGTRLTVV.

Comments on this clone: The CDR3 is cut off 3 residues early in the read; its end comes from the germline J gene. V is TRBV9 and J is TRBJ1-6; 7 bases are shared with TRBD1. The CDR3 runs to 14 residues. Looked up from germline, CDR1 is SGDLS and CDR2 is YYNGEE. V gave up 2 bases and J gave up 8 bases; unmatched junction bases: 4. Incomplete CDR3 DNA: TGTGCCAGCAGCGTTGGGGACAGCGATTCACCC. It is translated as CASSVGDSDSP. The full CDR3 sequence reads CASSVGDSDSPLHF. Together with reference TRBV9 and TRBJ1-6, the CDR3 gives the full variable domain: DSGVTQTPKHLITATGQRVTLRCSPRSGDLSVYWYQQSLDQGLQFLIQYYNGEERAKGNILERFSAQQFPDLHSELNLSSLELGDSALYFCASSVGDSDSPLHFGNGTRLTVT.

Notes on this clone: The CDR3 end falls 3 residues outside the read, so it is completed with the germline J gene. This sequence joins TRBV30 and TRBJ1-1; the D gene is possibly TRBD1 (6 bases). Germline V gene lookup returns CDR1 GTSNPN and CDR2 SVGIG (reference sequence). This CDR3 is built from 13 residues. The CDR3 DNA, read in part, is TGTGCCTGGAGTCCCGCCTTCAGGGGAGTA. Encoded protein: CAWSPAFRGV. The CDR3, in full, reads CAWSPAFRGVAFF.

Comment on this clone: The CDR3 end falls 3 residues outside the read, so it is completed with the germline J gene. The chain uses TRBV19 and TRBJ2-7; 9 bases match TRBD1. Trimming removed 1 base from V and 2 bases from J; junction bases left unmatched: 6. Germline V gene sequence: CDR1 LNHDA, CDR2 SQIVND (reference sequence). The CDR3 runs to 16 residues. Here the CDR3 reads CASSIAHRGQAYEQYF. Partial CDR3 DNA: TGTGCCAGTAGTATAGCCCACAGGGGGCAAGCCTACGAG. The complete variable domain, with remaining parts taken from reference TRBV19 and TRBJ2-7, reads DGGITQSPKYLFRKEGQNVTLSCEQNLNHDAMYWYRQDPGQGLRLIYYSQIVNDFQKGDIAEGYSVSREKKESFPLTVTSAQKNPTAFYLCASSIAHRGQAYEQYFGPGTRLTVT.

This CDR3 reads CASSIWGRGQPQHF. The sequenced part of the CDR3 DNA is TGTGCCAGTAGTATATGGGGTAGGGGTCAGCCC. The V gene is TRBV19, the J gene TRBJ1-5, with D perhaps matching TRBD1 (5 bases). Coverage ceases 3 residues before the CDR3 finishes, and the germline J gene fills in the end. V gave up 2 bases and J gave up 6 bases, with 11 bases separating them. This CDR3 spans 14 amino acids. Germline CDR1 LNHDA, CDR2 SQIVND (reference sequence).

As regards this clone: The read terminates 3 residues ahead of where the CDR3 ends, so the germline J gene completes it. V and J are TRBV7-9 and TRBJ2-1; maybe TRBD2 (5 bases). CDR3 size: 15 residues. From germline, CDR1 is SEHNR and CDR2 FQNEAQ (reference sequence). Deletions cut 3 bases from V and 7 bases from J, with 16 bases between. The CDR3 bases that were read are TGTGCCAGCAGCTTGGCGTCTAGCCTGGGGAATGAG. It is translated as CASSLASSLGNE. The full CDR3 reads CASSLASSLGNEQFF. Full variable domain (missing parts from reference TRBV7-9 and TRBJ2-1): DTGVSQNPRHKITKRGQNVTFRCDPISEHNRLYWYRQTLGQGPEFLTYFQNEAQLEKSRLLSDRFSAERPKGSFSTLEIQRTEQGDSAMYLCASSLASSLGNEQFFGPGTRLTVL.

On this clone itself: The missing CDR3 end, 3 residues past where the read stops, is filled in from the germline J gene. The chain has TRBV5-1 and TRBJ2-7; D gene ambiguous. Germline lookup yields CDR1 SGHRS and CDR2 YFSETQ. The CDR3 is made up of 15 amino acids. Trimming took 5 bases from V and 6 from J, leaving 21 bases between them. The sequenced CDR3 bases are TGCGCCAGCAGTGCTTGGAACGATAGGGTTGCCGAG. It codes for CASSAWNDRVAE. In full, the CDR3 is CASSAWNDRVAEQYF.

Regarding this clone: The sequenced fragment ends 3 residues before the CDR3 boundary, so the rest is inferred from the germline J gene. The V gene is TRBV19, the J gene TRBJ1-2; D is ambiguous. CDR3 length: 13 amino acids. Trimming left V 3 bases short and J 2 bases short, with 7 bases between. From germline, CDR1 is LNHDA and CDR2 SQIVND (reference sequence). CDR3 DNA (partial): TGTGCCAGTAGTATTAACCAGAACTATGGC. Encoded protein: CASSINQNYG. The whole CDR3 region reads CASSINQNYGYTF.

Concerning this clone itself: The read comes to an end 3 residues before the CDR3 does, leaving the germline J gene to fill in the end. The genes are TRBV20-1 and TRBJ1-1, with D hard to call. CDR1 and CDR2 from the germline V gene are DFQATT and SNEGSKA (reference sequence). The CDR3 sequence is 14 residues long. V was shortened by 1 base and J by 4 bases, with 13 bases between the two germline ends. CDR3 DNA (partial): TGCAGTGCTAGAGGCCCGGGTGTGGGCACTGAA. Translation: CSARGPGVGTE. The entire CDR3 protein reads CSARGPGVGTEAFF.

Partial CDR3 DNA: TGTGCCAGCAGCTTGGGGACAGACTCCTACGAG. This translates into CASSLGTDSYE. The whole CDR3 protein reads CASSLGTDSYEQYF. The gene calls are TRBV5-4 and TRBJ2-7, with D maybe TRBD1 (6 bases). Sequencing ends 3 residues short of the CDR3 end; the germline J gene provides the rest. Germline V gives CDR1 SGHNT, CDR2 YYREEE (reference sequence). The CDR3 has 14 residues. Trimming stripped 0 bases from V and 0 bases from J, with 7 bases between.

As for this clone: The read is 3 residues too short to cover the CDR3 end, so that end is filled in from the germline J gene. The rearrangement uses TRBV20-1 and TRBJ2-3; 9 bases are a match to TRBD2. V shed 6 bases, J shed 6 bases, and the junction held 7 bases outside the gene matches. Germline CDR1 DFQATT, CDR2 SNEGSKA (reference sequence). This CDR3 spans 13 amino acids. CDR3 sequence: CSAPLAGPDTQYF. The covered CDR3 bases are TGCAGTGCCCCACTAGCGGGCCCTGATACG.

About this clone: With the read ending 3 residues before the CDR3 end, the germline J gene is used to fill in that end. The chain links TRBV29-1 to TRBJ1-6, with TRBD1 as a possible D gene (5 bases). The CDR3 loop spans 16 amino acids. In germline, CDR1 is SQVTM, CDR2 ANQGSEA. With 2 bases removed from V and 5 bases from J, the gap between germline ends came to 16 bases. The part of the CDR3 DNA that was read is TGCAGCGTTGAAACTGACTCAGGGCATGATAATTCACCC. Translation: CSVETDSGHDNSP. The CDR3, in full, reads CSVETDSGHDNSPLHF.

The CDR3 spells CASSPEWGLMNTEAFF. CDR3 DNA (partial): TGTGCCAGTAGTCCCGAGTGGGGCCTCATGAACACTGAA. The V call is TRBV19, the J call TRBJ1-1, with a weak D call TRBD1 (5 bases). The read comes to an end 3 residues before the CDR3 does, leaving the germline J gene to fill in the end. V dropped 5 bases and J dropped 0 bases, with 16 bases sitting between them. CDR3 length equals 16 residues. Germline loops: CDR1 LNHDA, CDR2 SQIVND (reference sequence).

Concerning this clone: Sequencing ends 3 residues short of the CDR3 end; the germline J gene provides the rest. V and J are TRBV7-9 and TRBJ2-2; 9 bases map to TRBD1. V trimming: 1 base; J trimming: 3 bases; junction bases outside the gene matches: 0. CDR3 length: 15 amino acids. Germline CDR1 is SEHNR and CDR2 is FQNEAQ (reference sequence). CDR3 DNA, as far as it was read: TGTGCCAGCAGCTTAGACAGGGGGCACACCGGGGAG. It yields the protein CASSLDRGHTGE. The whole CDR3 is CASSLDRGHTGELFF.